This T cell receptor (beta chain) was obtained from a study of cytomegalovirus exposure and HLA in healthy donors. Study-wide findings and caveats: V- and J-gene trimming of TCR beta was linked (in a later analysis) to a missense DCLRE1C variant. CMV serostatus was the sole immune exposure information available. In an earlier analysis, productive rearrangement rates for most beta V segments clustered near 90% or 30%.

About this clone: What it binds is unknown.

In the PCR, 60 Vbeta and 13 Jbeta primers were used. The protocol was immunoSEQ multiplex PCR, while the TCRdb copy is restricted to in-frame clones and leaves out a portion. The table records approximately 150,000 clones, approximately 79% of them present only once. The V gene's germline CDR1 is MNHEY and CDR2 SVGAGI. CDR3 length: 15 amino acids. The V and J ends lost 2 bases and 5 bases respectively, with 13 bases between them. The rearrangement links TRBV6-5 to TRBJ2-1, with a possible D match to TRBD2 (6 bases). The sequence was obtained from a human donor in good health. The sample taken for sequencing was PBMCs. CDR3 loop: CASSYGLARNNEQFF. The DNA of the CDR3 is TGTGCCAGCAGTTACGGTCTAGCGAGGAACAATGAGCAGTTCTTC.